These 3 T cell receptor beta chains were sequenced from one sample in a study of T cells in Graves' hyperthyroidism and ophthalmopathy. The investigators amplified TCR beta CDR3 regions from RNA transcripts. With the HTBI primer set, the TCR CDR3 went through a first round of RT-PCR. Using its own MiXCR run on the multiplex PCR reads, TCRdb lists one record per CDR3 protein. This table holds around 580,000 distinct CDR3 sequences, around 15% found once. Source material: blood. These receptors originate from a young woman with Graves' hyperthyroidism.

This clonotype was counted ten times or more. V gene TRBV7-8 combines with J gene TRBJ2-7, with 9 bases aligning to TRBD2. V trimming: 5 bases; J trimming: 0 bases; junction bases outside the gene matches: 2. The CDR3 has 14 amino acids. Looked up from germline, CDR1 is SGHVS and CDR2 is FQNEAQ. CDR3 amino acids: CASSQGLASYEQYF. CDR3 bases: TGTGCCAGCAGCCAGGGACTAGCCTCCTACGAGCAGTACTTC.

There are many counts of this clonotype. The chain has TRBV2 and TRBJ2-1; TRBD2 aligns across 12 bases. This CDR3 has 13 residues. The J segment lost 6 bases and the V segment lost 6 bases, leaving 0 bases of the junction unmatched. Germline CDR1 SNHLY, CDR2 FYNNEI. CDR3 DNA: TGTGCCAGCAGGACTAGCGGGGGCAATGAGCAGTTCTTC. Amino acids: CASRTSGGNEQFF.

This clonotype was recorded a few times. CDR3 region: CASSLLRAYNEQFF. The CDR3 DNA reads as TGTGCCAGCAGCTTACTGCGGGCCTACAATGAGCAGTTCTTC. The V and J genes are TRBV7-9 and TRBJ2-1; possibly TRBD2 for D (5 bases). Trimming removed 2 bases at V and 2 bases at J, with 7 bases between. Germline V CDR1 and CDR2: SEHNR, FQNEAQ (reference sequence). CDR3 length: 14 amino acids.